Following are 21 T cell receptor beta chains from one sample sequenced in a study of T cells after yellow fever vaccination. TCRdb fed the 5' RACE reads into MiXCR, producing one record per CDR3 protein. The table has 400,000 to 650,000 distinct CDR3 sequences, 21% seen once; the top ten hold approximately 16%. Sequenced here: PBMCs, sampled around 3 weeks after the first yellow fever vaccination. These receptors all come from a man aged 18-30 years who received the YFV17D yellow fever vaccine.

The chain couples TRBV5-6 to TRBJ2-3; D perhaps matches TRBD2 (5 bases). CDR1 is SGHDT, CDR2 YYEEEE, per germline. The CDR3 length is 13 residues. V was trimmed by 6 bases and J by 6 bases, leaving 14 bases between them. CDR3 sequence reads: CASTRTEDDTQYF. CDR3 in DNA: TGTGCCAGCACCCGGACGGAGGACGATACGCAGTATTTT.

This clonotype appeared a few times. The chain recombines TRBV12-3 or TRBV12-4 with TRBJ2-5; 9 bases agree with TRBD1. The J segment lost 5 bases and the V segment lost 5 bases, leaving 9 bases of the junction unmatched. The length of the CDR3 is 15 residues. The CDR3 region is CASSLTGTGSETQYF. The CDR3 bases are TGTGCCAGCAGTCTTACCGGGACAGGGAGCGAGACCCAGTACTTC.

V gene TRBV6-1 combines with J gene TRBJ2-2; weak D call: TRBD2 (5 bases). CDR3 size: 14 residues. Germline V gene lookup returns CDR1 MNHNS and CDR2 SASEGT. V was clipped by 5 bases and J by 6 bases, with 13 bases between them. The CDR3 spells CASSRGSGPGELFF. The CDR3 region has the DNA TGTGCCAGCAGTCGCGGGTCCGGGCCCGGGGAGCTGTTTTTT.

The chain couples TRBV6-5 to TRBJ1-5, with D tentatively TRBD1 (6 bases). This CDR3 is 18 amino acids long. CDR1 and CDR2 (germline): MNHEY, SVGAGI. V was shortened by 2 bases and J by 0 bases, with 17 bases between the two germline ends. CDR3: CASSYPPLGRGSNQPQHF. The CDR3 nucleotides read TGTGCCAGCAGTTACCCACCCCTAGGCAGGGGTAGCAATCAGCCCCAGCATTTT.

This clonotype has a handful of counts. The V gene is TRBV10-3, the J gene TRBJ2-7, with 8 bases identical to TRBD1. The germline V gene has CDR1 ENHRY and CDR2 SYGVKD. J lost 2 bases, V lost 6 bases, and 6 bases had no gene match. The CDR3 extends over 14 amino acids. CDR3: CAIRRGQETYEQYF. The CDR3 DNA follows: TGTGCCATCAGGAGGGGACAGGAGACCTACGAGCAGTACTTC.

The rearrangement links TRBV15 to TRBJ2-5; 9 nucleotides match TRBD1. Germline values: CDR1 LNHNV, CDR2 YYDKDF (reference sequence). The CDR3 runs 14 residues. The J segment lost 2 bases and the V segment lost 9 bases, leaving 7 bases of the junction unmatched. This CDR3 is CATSRDRAQETQYF. The CDR3 region has the DNA TGTGCCACTTCCCGGGACAGGGCGCAAGAGACCCAGTACTTC.

This clonotype was seen a handful of times. The chain carries TRBV6-2 or TRBV6-3 and TRBJ2-5; D call uncertain. Deletions cut 7 bases from V and 1 base from J, with 10 bases between. CDR3 length: 13 residues. Germline V gene sequence: CDR1 MNHEY, CDR2 SVGEGT. In DNA form, the CDR3 reads TGTGCCAGCACAAGGGCAGGCCAAGAGACCCAGTACTTC. This gives the protein CASTRAGQETQYF.

The V gene is TRBV20-1, the J gene TRBJ1-1; D possibly corresponds to TRBD1 (6 bases). The CDR3 contains 14 residues. CDR1 and CDR2 from the germline V gene are DFQATT and SNEGSKA (reference sequence). The CDR3 nucleotides read TGCAGACTTGACCGAGGGGACATGAACACTGAAGCTTTCTTT. It encodes CRLDRGDMNTEAFF.

Points on this clonotype: One end of the junction fails to match germline, which may point to a read error. This chain links TRBV12-5 with TRBJ2-3; perhaps TRBD1 as D (6 bases). The germline CDR1 and CDR2 sequences are LGHNT and FRNRAP. This CDR3 spans 13 amino acids. This CDR3 is CSSGPDSLDTQYF. CDR3 nucleotides: TGTTCTAGTGGTCCGGACAGCTTAGATACGCAGTATTTT.

The genes are TRBV7-3 and TRBJ2-2, with D hard to call. The CDR3 is 13 residues long. Germline V gives CDR1 SGHTA, CDR2 FQGTGA. V was cut by 5 bases and J by 5 bases, with 9 bases left in between. In DNA, the CDR3 is TGTGCCAGCAGCCCACAGTCGACCGGGGAGCTGTTTTTT. The encoded protein is CASSPQSTGELFF.

In this sample, this clonotype turned up many times. The J gene is TRBJ2-3, the V gene TRBV10-3, with unresolved D. The ends were cut back, 10 bases at V and 3 bases at J, with 14 bases in the middle. The CDR3 covers 13 residues. CDR1 ENHRY and CDR2 SYGVKD come from the germline V gene. The CDR3 DNA reads TGTGCCACCCTGGGCAAGCCTACAGATACGCAGTATTTT. Translated, it gives CATLGKPTDTQYF.

The V gene is TRBV6-1, the J gene TRBJ1-1, with D hard to call. The CDR3 loop spans 14 amino acids. V lost 4 bases and J 0 bases, leaving 9 bases between the germline ends. Per the germline V gene, CDR1 is MNHNS and CDR2 is SASEGT. The CDR3, as DNA: TGTGCCAGCAGTGGCTCGGGGATGAACACTGAAGCTTTCTTT. The encoded protein is CASSGSGMNTEAFF.

This clonotype was seen at least ten times. The chain employs TRBV7-2 and TRBJ1-6; D possibly corresponds to TRBD1 (5 bases). Germline CDR1 SGHTA, CDR2 FQGNSA. V lost 1 base and J lost 10, with 14 bases in between. The CDR3 loop spans 15 amino acids. The CDR3 sequence: CASSLEAGIISPLHF. CDR3 DNA sequence: TGTGCCAGCAGCTTAGAGGCAGGGATAATATCACCCCTCCACTTT. The full variable domain, in which reference TRBV7-2 and TRBJ1-6 provide the parts outside the CDR3, is GAGVSQSPSNKVTEKGKDVELRCDPISGHTALYWYRQSLGQGLEFLIYFQGNSAPDKSGLPSDRFSAERTGGSVSTLTIQRTQQEDSAVYLCASSLEAGIISPLHFGNGTRLTVT.

V usage is TRBV5-1 and J usage is TRBJ2-4, with 7 bases identical to TRBD1. Germline CDR1 reads SGHRS; CDR2 reads YFSETQ. This CDR3 has 14 residues. J gave up 5 bases and V 2 bases, and 4 bases lay outside the gene matches. The CDR3 reads CASSLTGAENIQYF. CDR3 DNA: TGCGCCAGCAGCTTAACAGGGGCGGAAAACATTCAGTACTTC.

This chain links TRBV7-9 with TRBJ2-5; no clear D gene. The ends were cut back, 5 bases at V and 5 bases at J, with 18 bases in the middle. Germline values: CDR1 SEHNR, CDR2 FQNEAQ (reference sequence). The CDR3 covers 15 residues. The CDR3 loop is CASSHASDRWETQYF. In DNA, the CDR3 is TGTGCCAGCAGCCACGCGTCCGATCGGTGGGAGACCCAGTACTTC.

In its sample, this clonotype was seen a few times. CDR3 in amino acids: CASSLKDSVDTQYF. CDR3 in DNA: TGCGCCAGCAGCTTAAAGGACAGCGTGGATACGCAGTATTTT. V is TRBV5-1 and J is TRBJ2-3; tentative D call: TRBD1 (6 bases). Germline V gene sequence: CDR1 SGHRS, CDR2 YFSETQ. The CDR3 is 14 residues long. The V and J ends lost 2 bases and 6 bases respectively, with 13 bases between them.

The J gene is TRBJ2-1, the V gene TRBV9, with TRBD1 matching over 8 bases. Germline V gene data show CDR1 as SGDLS and CDR2 as YYNGEE. This CDR3 spans 16 amino acids. V lost 0 bases and J lost 5; bases outside the gene matches: 7. This chain's CDR3 is CASSVDRRTGNNEQFF. Here the CDR3 DNA reads TGTGCCAGCAGCGTAGATCGTAGGACAGGGAACAATGAGCAGTTCTTC.

This clonotype showed up many times. The chain joins TRBV24-1 to TRBJ2-1, with D maybe TRBD2 (6 bases). The CDR3 spans 15 residues. The germline V and J ends were trimmed by 3 bases and 6 bases, with 14 bases remaining between them. Germline V gives CDR1 KGHDR, CDR2 SFDVKD. CDR3 nucleotide sequence: TGTGCCACCAGTGATGAGACTAGGGGCGGCAATGAGCAGTTCTTC. Amino acids: CATSDETRGGNEQFF.

A few counts support this clonotype. The chain carries TRBV7-2 and TRBJ2-2, with D possibly TRBD2 on 5 matching bases. Germline CDR1 SGHTA, CDR2 FQGNSA. The CDR3 spans 14 residues. V lost 3 bases and J lost 7, with 12 bases in between. CDR3 sequence: CASSLDPRGGELFF. The CDR3 coding sequence is TGTGCCAGCAGCTTGGACCCCCGGGGCGGGGAGCTGTTTTTT.

This chain uses TRBV6-2 or TRBV6-3 with TRBJ2-4, with 12 bases identical to TRBD2. The CDR3 has 18 amino acids. V dropped 6 bases and J dropped 2; count of bases not matched to a gene: 11. Germline V gene data show CDR1 as MNHEY and CDR2 as SVGEGT. The CDR3 loop reads CASRETTSGGITKNIQYF. The CDR3 DNA is TGTGCCAGCAGGGAAACAACTAGCGGGGGGATAACCAAAAACATTCAGTACTTC.

This clonotype has only a few counts. The chain has TRBV6-2 or TRBV6-3 and TRBJ1-1; D remains unclear. Trimming cost V 2 bases and J 10 bases, with 8 bases left between them. CDR3 size: 11 residues. Germline V gene lookup returns CDR1 MNHEY and CDR2 SVGEGT. The DNA of the CDR3 is TGTGCCAGCAGTTACGGATTTAGAGCTTTCTTT. This encodes CASSYGFRAFF.